This T cell receptor beta chain is from a study of cytomegalovirus exposure and HLA in healthy donors. The PCR had 60 Vbeta and 13 Jbeta primers. Libraries were prepared by immunoSEQ multiplex PCR; TCRdb keeps only in-frame clonotypes and omits some of them. The data contain almost 200,000 clones, around three quarters of them seen just once; the ten biggest clones take up roughly 2%. This CDR3 region has 15 residues. In germline, CDR1 is SGHVS, CDR2 FQNEAQ. V shed 2 bases and J 0 bases; nucleotides not matched to a gene: 3. General study findings and limits: For presence/absence analyses, sequencing depth was assumed to be roughly uniform across donors. Common viral pathogens were later found to be apparently linked to several of the most significant clusters.

Note on this clone: As yet, its antigen is unknown.

The donors comprised healthy bone marrow donors. This chain joins TRBV7-8 and TRBJ1-1; 7 bases agree with TRBD1. The TCR comes from a young man in good health and CMV-seronegative. The material sequenced was PBMCs. The CDR3 here is CASSLLGGLNTEAFF. Written as DNA, the CDR3 is TGTGCCAGCAGCTTACTAGGGGGCCTGAACACTGAAGCTTTCTTT.